This TCR beta chain was recorded in a study of blood T cells in healthy people across ages (dated by TCRdb to the mid-2010s). Some background on the complete study: In model experiments, template switching captured about one uniquely barcoded TCR beta cDNA molecule for every two T cells. The study measured age-related changes in TCR beta repertoire diversity using deep sequencing normalized with unique cDNA molecular identifiers. Two additional independent replicas of 1 million unique cDNA reads from the same blood draw were analyzed for two donors (one aged 18 to 29 and one aged 80 or older). Donors of different ages were randomly distributed across sequencing lanes to avoid experimental bias. The donors were split into four age groups: young (average about 15 years), middle-aged (nearly 40), aged (62) and long-lived (approximately 80).

Donors were a few dozen systemically healthy Caucasian individuals from Russia aged roughly 6 to 95 years. About 10 milliliters of peripheral blood were drawn from each donor into EDTA-treated Vacutainer tubes. Ficoll-Paque density-gradient centrifugation was used to isolate PBMCs, with at least 6.5 million per sample. Trizol reagent was used to extract total RNA from the PBMCs, yielding at least 6 micrograms per sample. For every donor, flow cytometry on a PBMC aliquot measured the percentage of naive CD45RAhigh/CD27high T cells. Results the study describes overall, beyond this receptor: Estimates of total diversity from one million sequenced T cells were regarded as lower bounds and underestimates. Compared with the aged group, the long-lived group had more naive CD4+ T cells, fewer expanded clones and increased TCR diversity, a pattern suggesting age selection. Observed TCR beta diversity correlated strongly with the percentage of naive T cells measured by flow cytometry. As age increased, observed TCR beta diversity per million T cells dropped in a roughly linear way, and a significant reduction was already evident by age roughly 36. Donor CMV infection status was unknown, potentially confounding age-related changes in expanded clonotypes. Bulk unsorted PBMC profiling prevented conclusive comparison of naive and antigen-experienced compartments.

Libraries were built with 5' RACE. The listed sequencing device is Illumina HiSeq 2500. A second PCR of about 6 to 12 cycles was performed with a sample-barcoded 5' primer and a J-beta primer mix. A unique molecular identifier was introduced onto each TCR beta cDNA molecule by a template-switch 5' adaptor carrying 12 random nucleotides. Each sample yielded at least 3 million CDR3-containing paired-end reads. First-strand cDNA synthesis was performed from all RNA using the Mint cDNA synthesis kit, with priming by a TRBC-specific oligonucleotide. All cDNA was treated with uracil-DNA glycosylase and then went through a first 18-cycle PCR with the universal primers M1SS and BC2_uni_R. On the authors' methods: For normalization, 1 million high-quality reads, each with a distinct molecular identifier, were randomly selected from each sample. Instead of being binned into consensus sequences, reads with shared molecular identifiers were discarded. MiTCR, run with a Q25 quality threshold and the strictest error-elimination algorithm, handled CDR3 identification, clonotype clustering and error correction. Lower-bound total TCR beta diversity was estimated with a nonparametric unseen species model using Euler transformation. The raw public data were reprocessed by TCRdb itself: fastp quality trimming at Q25, MiXCR clonotype calling, in-frame beta chains only. One record per CDR3 amino acid sequence lists the most common genes and DNA. The V and J calls shown here were made by TCRdb, not taken from the authors' results. The sample includes 1.5 million or so distinct CDR3 sequences, with approximately 40% observed a single time. Of the sample, approximately 7.9% falls within the top ten clones.

In its sample, this clonotype was seen once. Its binding antigen is unknown. Base qualities are not recorded, but no much larger clone differs from it by a single base. The germline V gene provides CDR1 SGHNT and CDR2 YENEEA. The junction carries 14 bases between V and J, which are trimmed by 3 bases and 6 bases respectively. The CDR3 covers 14 residues, taking in both the cysteine and the phenylalanine. Only CDR3 DNA remains: 42 bases, in frame from the first base. The receptor's source is a woman in her late teens or twenties in good health. The receptor chain draws on TRBV11-3 and TRBJ2-5, with TRBD2 as a weak D call on 7 bases. Source material: blood. The CDR3 has the sequence CASSLTAGAKTQYF. The bases are TGTGCCAGCAGCTTGACGGCGGGGGCAAAGACCCAGTACTTC.